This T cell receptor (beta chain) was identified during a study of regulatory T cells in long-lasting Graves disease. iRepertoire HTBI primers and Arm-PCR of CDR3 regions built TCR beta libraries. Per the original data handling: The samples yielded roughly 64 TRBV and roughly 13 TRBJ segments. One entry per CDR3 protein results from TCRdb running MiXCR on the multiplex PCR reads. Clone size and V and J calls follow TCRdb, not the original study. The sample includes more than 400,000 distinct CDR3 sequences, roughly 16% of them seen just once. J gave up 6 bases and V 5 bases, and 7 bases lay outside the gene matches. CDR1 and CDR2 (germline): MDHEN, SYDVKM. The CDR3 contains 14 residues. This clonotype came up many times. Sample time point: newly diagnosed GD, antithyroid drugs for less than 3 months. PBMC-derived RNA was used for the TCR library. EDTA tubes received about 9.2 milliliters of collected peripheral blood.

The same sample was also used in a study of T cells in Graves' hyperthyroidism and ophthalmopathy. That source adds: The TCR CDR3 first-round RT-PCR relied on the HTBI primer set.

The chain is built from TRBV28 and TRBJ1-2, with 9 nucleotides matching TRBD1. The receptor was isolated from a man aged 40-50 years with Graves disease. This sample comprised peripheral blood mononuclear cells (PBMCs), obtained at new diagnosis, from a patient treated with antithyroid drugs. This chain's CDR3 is CASSRGQGVNGYTF. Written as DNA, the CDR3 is TGTGCCAGCAGTAGGGGACAGGGTGTTAATGGCTACACCTTC.